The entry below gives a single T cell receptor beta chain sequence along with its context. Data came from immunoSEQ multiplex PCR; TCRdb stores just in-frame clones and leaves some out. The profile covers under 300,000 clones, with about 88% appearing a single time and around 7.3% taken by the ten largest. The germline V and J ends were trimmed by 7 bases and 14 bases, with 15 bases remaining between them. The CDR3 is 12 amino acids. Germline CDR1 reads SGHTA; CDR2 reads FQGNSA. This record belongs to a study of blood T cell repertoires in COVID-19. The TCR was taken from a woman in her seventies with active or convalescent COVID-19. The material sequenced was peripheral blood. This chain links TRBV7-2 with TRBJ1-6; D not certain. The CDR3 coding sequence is TGTGCCAGCAACGTCCTGGGGAGCACCCTCCACTTT. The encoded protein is CASNVLGSTLHF.